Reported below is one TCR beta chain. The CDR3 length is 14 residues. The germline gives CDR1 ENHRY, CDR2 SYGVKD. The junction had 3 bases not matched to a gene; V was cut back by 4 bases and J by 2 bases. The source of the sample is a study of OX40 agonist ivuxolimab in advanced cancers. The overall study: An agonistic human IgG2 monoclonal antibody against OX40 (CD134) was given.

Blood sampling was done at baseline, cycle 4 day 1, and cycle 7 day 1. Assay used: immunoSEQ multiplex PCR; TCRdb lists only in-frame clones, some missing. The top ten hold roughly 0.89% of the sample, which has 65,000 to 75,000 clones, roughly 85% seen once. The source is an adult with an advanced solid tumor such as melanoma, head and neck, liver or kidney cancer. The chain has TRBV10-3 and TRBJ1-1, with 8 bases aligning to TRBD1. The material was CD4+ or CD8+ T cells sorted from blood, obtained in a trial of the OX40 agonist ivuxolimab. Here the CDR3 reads CAISVTGGNTEAFF. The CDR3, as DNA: TGTGCCATCAGTGTCACAGGGGGAAACACTGAAGCTTTCTTT.